The 24 T cell receptor beta chains reported below all come from one sample, sequenced in a study of blood T cell repertoires in COVID-19. Produced via immunoSEQ multiplex PCR; TCRdb's table is partial and in-frame only. The sample carries about 160,000 clones, under 90% recorded once. The sample was PBMCs or T cells enriched from blood (not recorded which). Source of these receptors: a woman between 50 and 59 years old who had recovered from COVID-19.

This clone was seen only once. This chain links TRBV13 with TRBJ1-4, with 7 bases fitting TRBD1. The junction had 5 bases not matched to a gene; V was cut back by 4 bases and J by 3 bases. Germline V CDR1 and CDR2: PRHDT, FYEKMQ (reference sequence). CDR3 length equals 15 residues. Here the CDR3 DNA reads TGTGCCAGCAGCTCTCGACAGGGCTCTAATGAAAAACTGTTTTTT. Translation: CASSSRQGSNEKLFF.

The V call is TRBV7-2, the J call TRBJ1-2; no definite D call. The CDR3 spans 13 residues. Between the trimmed V and J ends, which lost 8 bases and 4 bases, there was a span of 14 bases. Germline-derived CDR1 and CDR2 are SGHTA and FQGNSA. The CDR3 region has the DNA TGTGCCAGCGCGGGCGGATCGGGCTATGGCTACACCTTC. It is translated as CASAGGSGYGYTF.

The V and J genes are TRBV18 and TRBJ2-1, with TRBD2 identical over 12 bases. V trimming: 2 bases; J trimming: 7 bases; junction bases outside the gene matches: 3. Germline CDR1 is KGHSH and CDR2 is LQKENI. CDR3 length: 15 residues. The CDR3 reads CASSPTTSGRNEQFF. The CDR3 region has the DNA TGTGCCAGCTCACCAACGACTAGCGGGAGAAATGAGCAGTTCTTC.

The chain carries TRBV7-3 and TRBJ2-1; TRBD2 matches 7 bases. In germline, CDR1 is SGHTA, CDR2 FQGTGA. Trimming cost V 5 bases and J 9 bases; bases outside gene matches: 4. This CDR3 region has 12 residues. The CDR3 DNA follows: TGTGCCAGCAGCGCGACTAGCAGTGAGCAGTTCTTC. It specifies CASSATSSEQFF. Based on the CDR3 plus reference TRBV7-3 and TRBJ2-1, the full variable domain is GAGVSQTPSNKVTEKGKYVELRCDPISGHTALYWYRQSLGQGPEFLIYFQGTGAADDSGLPNDRFFAVRPEGSVSTLKIQRTERGDSAVYLCASSATSSEQFFGPGTRLTVL.

The V and J genes are TRBV27 and TRBJ2-2, with a possible D match to TRBD2 (6 bases). This CDR3 is built from 15 residues. Germline V gene data show CDR1 as MNHEY and CDR2 as SMNVEV (reference sequence). V lost 3 bases and J lost 2, with 10 bases in between. CDR3 residues: CASSFLRDNTGELFF. CDR3 DNA: TGTGCCAGCAGTTTTTTGCGGGACAACACCGGGGAGCTGTTTTTT.

The chain links TRBV9 to TRBJ1-2; a possible D gene is TRBD1 (5 bases). Germline V gene data show CDR1 as SGDLS and CDR2 as YYNGEE. The CDR3 consists of 14 residues. V was clipped by 4 bases and J by 7 bases, with 17 bases between them. CDR3 in amino acids: CASSRDGGRGGYTF. In DNA, the CDR3 is TGTGCCAGCAGCCGAGACGGTGGAAGGGGTGGCTACACCTTC.

The J gene is TRBJ2-2, the V gene TRBV7-8, with 7 positions matching TRBD1. This CDR3 has 15 amino acids. The germline V gene encodes CDR1 SGHVS and CDR2 FQNEAQ. Trimming removed 5 bases from V and 5 bases from J; junction bases left unmatched: 8. CDR3 nucleotides: TGTGCCAGCAGCCGAGACAGGGTCGGAACCGGGGAGCTGTTTTTT. This sequence encodes CASSRDRVGTGELFF. The variable domain in full, with the rest retrieved from reference TRBV7-8 and TRBJ2-2, is GAGVSQSPRYKVAKRGQDVALRCDPISGHVSLFWYQQALGQGPEFLTYFQNEAQLDKSGLPSDRFFAERPEGSVSTLKIQRTQQEDSAVYLCASSRDRVGTGELFFGEGSRLTVL.

This sequence joins TRBV5-1 and TRBJ2-5, with D possibly TRBD2 on 5 matching bases. Trimming pared 0 bases from V and 5 bases from J, leaving 14 bases between. CDR3 length: 15 amino acids. The germline gives CDR1 SGHRS, CDR2 YFSETQ. The DNA of the CDR3 is TGCGCCAGCAGCTTGGCGTCCGGGATTGGGGAGACCCAGTACTTC. Residues: CASSLASGIGETQYF. Based on the CDR3 plus reference TRBV5-1 and TRBJ2-5, the full variable domain is KAGVTQTPRYLIKTRGQQVTLSCSPISGHRSVSWYQQTPGQGLQFLFEYFSETQRNKGNFPGRFSGRQFSNSRSEMNVSTLELGDSALYLCASSLASGIGETQYFGPGTRLLVL.

The chain is built from TRBV7-9 and TRBJ2-7; possibly TRBD2 for D (7 bases). Trimming shortened V by 5 bases and J by 4 bases, and 15 bases separated the two germline ends. The germline V gene encodes CDR1 SEHNR and CDR2 FQNEAQ (reference sequence). The CDR3 covers 14 residues. CDR3 sequence reads: CASSTGGQTYEQYF. CDR3 sequence (DNA): TGTGCCAGCAGCACGGGGGGCCAGACATACGAGCAGTACTTC.

This clone was observed a single time. The J gene is TRBJ2-2, the V gene TRBV20-1; 9 positions match TRBD2. V lost 3 bases and J lost 3; bases outside the gene matches: 8. CDR1 and CDR2 (germline): DFQATT, SNEGSKA (reference sequence). This CDR3 contains 16 residues. CDR3 DNA: TGCAGTGCTAGTAGGAAAATAGCGGGAGACACCGGGGAGCTGTTTTTT. Translated: CSASRKIAGDTGELFF.

The chain links TRBV28 to TRBJ1-2; 7 bases map to TRBD1. The CDR3 has 13 amino acids. J lost 2 bases, V lost 5 bases, and 2 bases had no gene match. The germline gives CDR1 MDHEN, CDR2 SYDVKM. CDR3 amino acids: CASSADRNYGYTF. Here the CDR3 DNA reads TGTGCCAGCAGTGCGGACAGGAACTATGGCTACACCTTC.

As to this clone: This sample includes further DNA sequences coding for the same CDR3. The J gene is TRBJ1-1, the V gene TRBV7-3, with TRBD1 identical over 7 bases. The junction had 4 bases not matched to a gene; V was cut back by 6 bases and J by 0 bases. Germline V gene data show CDR1 as SGHTA and CDR2 as FQGTGA. The CDR3 has 14 amino acids. The CDR3 region has the DNA TGTGCCAGCAGTCCACAGGGGCTGAACACTGAAGCTTTCTTT. This encodes CASSPQGLNTEAFF. Full variable domain (remainder filled in from reference TRBV7-3 and TRBJ1-1): GAGVSQTPSNKVTEKGKYVELRCDPISGHTALYWYRQSLGQGPEFLIYFQGTGAADDSGLPNDRFFAVRPEGSVSTLKIQRTERGDSAVYLCASSPQGLNTEAFFGQGTRLTVV.

This clone was recorded a few times. This chain links TRBV6-6 with TRBJ2-2; D unclear. Trimming shortened V by 5 bases and J by 4 bases, and 5 bases separated the two germline ends. Germline CDR1 reads MNHNY; CDR2 reads SVGAGI (reference sequence). This CDR3 spans 12 amino acids. The CDR3 loop is CASSSRTGELFF. CDR3 DNA: TGTGCCAGCAGTAGCCGCACCGGGGAGCTGTTTTTT.

In this sample, this clone turned up many times. The gene calls are TRBV2 and TRBJ2-1, with TRBD2 matching 12 bases. Germline V lookup: CDR1 SNHLY, CDR2 FYNNEI. V was pared by 5 bases and J by 7 bases, with 9 bases of the junction left unmatched. CDR3 length: 16 residues. CDR3 nucleotide sequence: TGTGCCAGCAGTCCCAAGATCACTAGCGGGGGGAATGAGCAGTTCTTC. It yields the protein CASSPKITSGGNEQFF.

This chain links TRBV18 with TRBJ2-5; 10 bases align to TRBD1. Losses at the gene ends were 6 bases for V and 5 bases for J; bases not matched to a gene: 3. The length of the CDR3 is 13 residues. Germline V gene sequence: CDR1 KGHSH, CDR2 LQKENI. CDR3 protein: CASSSDRGETQYF. CDR3 DNA: TGTGCCAGCTCGTCGGACAGGGGGGAGACCCAGTACTTC.

The CDR3 DNA follows: TGTGCCAGCAGTTACGGGCAGGGAGGTGCCTATGGCTACACCTTC. Its protein is CASSYGQGGAYGYTF. This rearrangement joins TRBV6-5 to TRBJ1-2; a possible D gene is TRBD1 (5 bases). Germline CDR1 is MNHEY and CDR2 is SVGAGI. The length of the CDR3 is 15 residues. V lost 2 bases to trimming and J lost 4 bases, with 14 bases between them.

J is TRBJ1-6 and V is TRBV28; D not resolved. The CDR3 length is 15 residues. V was clipped by 7 bases and J by 5 bases, with 15 bases between them. Germline lookup yields CDR1 MDHEN and CDR2 SYDVKM. CDR3 amino acids: CASKKSGRDNSPLHF. DNA for the CDR3: TGTGCCAGCAAAAAAAGTGGTAGAGATAATTCACCCCTCCACTTT.

This chain's CDR3 is CASSSPRAPYQPQHF. CDR3 coding DNA: TGTGCCAGCAGCTCTCCCAGGGCCCCATATCAGCCCCAGCATTTT. The V gene is TRBV11-3, the J gene TRBJ1-5, with D possibly being TRBD1 (5 bases). CDR1 and CDR2 from the germline V gene are SGHNT and YENEEA. The CDR3 consists of 15 residues. Trimming left V 4 bases short and J 5 bases short, with 15 bases between.

V usage is TRBV11-2 and J usage is TRBJ2-1; D is undetermined. Germline CDR1 SGHAT, CDR2 FQNNGV. The length of the CDR3 is 14 residues. The V end lost 5 bases, the J end lost 7 bases, and 15 bases lay between the germline ends. The CDR3 loop is CASSTPLRANEQFF. The CDR3 bases are TGTGCCAGCAGCACCCCCCTTAGAGCAAATGAGCAGTTCTTC.

The chain couples TRBV7-9 to TRBJ1-3; possibly TRBD1 for D (5 bases). Trimming shortened V by 1 base and J by 0 bases, and 13 bases separated the two germline ends. The CDR3 sequence is 17 residues long. CDR1 is SEHNR and CDR2 is FQNEAQ in the germline V gene (reference sequence). The CDR3 reads CASSLDWGTHSGNTIYF. The CDR3 DNA reads as TGTGCCAGCAGCTTAGATTGGGGCACACACTCTGGAAACACCATATATTTT.

The chain combines TRBV6-5 with TRBJ1-4, with TRBD1 as a possible D gene (5 bases). The CDR3 loop spans 14 amino acids. Germline CDR1 and CDR2: MNHEY and SVGAGI. Trimming shortened V by 6 bases and J by 7 bases, and 15 bases separated the two germline ends. This CDR3 reads CASSHGGVAEKLFF. CDR3 nucleotides: TGTGCCAGCAGCCATGGGGGGGTTGCTGAAAAACTGTTTTTT.

The rearrangement links TRBV2 to TRBJ1-4; 7 bases are a match to TRBD1. The CDR3 sequence is 15 residues long. Germline V gene data show CDR1 as SNHLY and CDR2 as FYNNEI. V dropped 2 bases and J dropped 14; count of bases not matched to a gene: 14. This CDR3 is CASSELGQSTARLFF. For the CDR3, the DNA is TGTGCCAGCAGTGAACTGGGACAGTCTACCGCTCGGCTGTTTTTT.

The chain joins TRBV7-9 to TRBJ2-5; D uncertain. The CDR3 covers 14 residues. V lost 5 bases to trimming and J lost 1 base, with 11 bases between them. Germline V lookup: CDR1 SEHNR, CDR2 FQNEAQ (reference sequence). DNA of the CDR3: TGTGCCAGCAGCCCGGGTCCCCTCCAAGAGACCCAGTACTTC. It yields the protein CASSPGPLQETQYF.

This chain uses TRBV21-1 with TRBJ2-7; the D call of TRBD1 is as the table states it, not checked on the DNA. TRBV21-1 is marked as a pseudogene. The CDR3 runs 13 residues. CDR3 bases: TGTGCCAGCAGCAGACAGGGTCCCTACGAGCAGTACTTC. Translation: CASSRQGPYEQYF.